The rows below give T cell receptor beta chains drawn from one sample of a study of beta chain features in type 1 diabetes. Measured with immunoSEQ multiplex PCR; TCRdb has only the in-frame clones, and not every one. The data contain 250,000 to 300,000 clones, under 8.5% of them singletons. Sequencing was performed on central memory CD4+ T cells from blood. Receptor source: a young woman in good health. The conserved cysteine and the conserved F or W are not part of the CDR3 here. The D gene is left open where the match is weak. Only part of the rows carry a size: once, few, many, or a class if the clone is expanded.

TRBJ2-3 TRBV6-1 TRBD1 few ASSSTGGTDTQY
TRBJ2-1 TRBV28 NA few ASSAPGSEQF
TRBJ2-2 TRBV18 NA few ASSKAEVGGELF
TRBJ2-2 TRBV27 NA few ASSLSWVNTGELF
TRBJ2-6 TRBV9 TRBD1 NA ASSVEPGQGAGANVLT
TRBJ2-2 TRBV18 TRBD1 few ASSPGTGVFAGELF
TRBJ2-6 TRBV6-5 NA NA ASSYGGTPGANVLT
TRBJ2-5 TRBV5-5 NA NA ASSRKPQETQY
TRBJ2-1 TRBV6-5 TRBD2 NA ASSPSGRGNEQF
TRBJ1-1 TRBV30 TRBD1 many AWSMAGTGAPEAF
TRBJ2-3 TRBV5-4 NA NA ASSPQGFTDTQY
TRBJ2-7 TRBV11-2 TRBD1 NA ASSPTTGKSSEQY
TRBJ1-5 TRBV7-2 NA many ASSLGGGINQPQH
TRBJ2-5 TRBV18 NA few ASSPGTAEETQY
TRBJ2-5 TRBV2 NA few ASGRGALETQY
TRBJ2-4 TRBV28 NA few ASSLTGIYTKNIQY
TRBJ2-2 TRBV2 NA NA ASSKRVGVTGELF